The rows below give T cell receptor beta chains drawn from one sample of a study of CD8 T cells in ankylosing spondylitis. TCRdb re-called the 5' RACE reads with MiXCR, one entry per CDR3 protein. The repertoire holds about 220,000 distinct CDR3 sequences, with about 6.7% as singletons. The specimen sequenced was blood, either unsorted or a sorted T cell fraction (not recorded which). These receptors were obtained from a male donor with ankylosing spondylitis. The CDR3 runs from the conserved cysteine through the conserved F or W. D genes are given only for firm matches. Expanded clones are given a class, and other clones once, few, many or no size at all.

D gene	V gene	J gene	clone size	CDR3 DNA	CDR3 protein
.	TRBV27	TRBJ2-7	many	TGTGCCAGCAGTTTGCAGGACCGGGGGTCCTACGAGCAGTACTTC	CASSLQDRGSYEQYF
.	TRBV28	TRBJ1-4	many	TGTGCCAGCAGTTCTCCCGGACAGCACGAACCTAATGAAAAACTGTTTTTT	CASSSPGQHEPNEKLFF
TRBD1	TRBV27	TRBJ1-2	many	TGTGCCAGCAGTTTTTTCGGACAGGGGTTAGGAGGCTACACCTTC	CASSFFGQGLGGYTF
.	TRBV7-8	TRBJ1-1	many	TGTGCCAGCAGGATGGGATTCACTGAAGCTTTCTTT	CASRMGFTEAFF
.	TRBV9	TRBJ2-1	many	TGTGCCAGCAGCCTCCCAGGGGGGGGACCGAGTGAGCAGTTCTTC	CASSLPGGGPSEQFF
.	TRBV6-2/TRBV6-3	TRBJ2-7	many	TGTGCCAGCAGTTACTCCGGCGCTACCTACGAGCAGTACTTC	CASSYSGATYEQYF
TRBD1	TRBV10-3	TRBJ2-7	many	TGTGCCAACGGACAGGGAACCTACGAGCAGTACTTC	CANGQGTYEQYF
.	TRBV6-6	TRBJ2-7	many	TGTGCCAGCAGTTACTTGGGGACGGCCGAGCAGTACTTC	CASSYLGTAEQYF
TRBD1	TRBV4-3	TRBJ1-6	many	TGCGCCAGCAGCCAAGTTGGGACAGGGGGTGGTTCACCCCTCCACTTT	CASSQVGTGGGSPLHF
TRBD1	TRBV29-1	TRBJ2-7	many	TGCAGCGTTGCCGACAGGGGCTACGAGCAGTACTTC	CSVADRGYEQYF
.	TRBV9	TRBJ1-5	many	TGTGCCAGCAGCGTAGAACAGGGTTTTAATCAGCCCCAGCATTTT	CASSVEQGFNQPQHF
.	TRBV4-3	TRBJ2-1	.	TGCGCCAGCAGCCAAGAAGGCGGCGGCCTCTACAATGAGCAGTTCTTC	CASSQEGGGLYNEQFF
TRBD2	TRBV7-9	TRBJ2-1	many	TGTGCCAGCAGCTCGATGACTAGCGGGCGGAAGTCTGAGCAGTTCTTC	CASSSMTSGRKSEQFF
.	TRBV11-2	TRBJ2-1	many	TGTGCCAGCAGCTTAGGTGTATTCGCGGCCTCCTACAATGAGCAGTTCTTC	CASSLGVFAASYNEQFF
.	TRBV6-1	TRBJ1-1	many	TGTGCCAGCAGTGAGTACCCCACTGAAGCTTTCTTT	CASSEYPTEAFF
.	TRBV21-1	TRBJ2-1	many	TGTGCCAGCAGCATAACTCGTACTAGCGGGCATAACAATGAGCAGTTCTTC	CASSITRTSGHNNEQFF
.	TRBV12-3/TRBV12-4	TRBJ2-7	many	TGTGCCAGCAAGTACGGCCGCCGCGAGCAGTACTTC	CASKYGRREQYF
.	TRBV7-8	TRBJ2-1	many	TGTGCCAGCAGCTTAAGTCCCGTCCATGAGCAGTTCTTC	CASSLSPVHEQFF
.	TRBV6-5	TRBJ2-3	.	TGTGCCAGCAGTTACGCGCCAGGAGCAGATACGCAGTATTTT	CASSYAPGADTQYF
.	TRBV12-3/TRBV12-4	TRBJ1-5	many	TGTGCCAGCAGTTTGGGGAGCCCTGCGAGTGGTCAGCCCCAGCATTTT	CASSLGSPASGQPQHF
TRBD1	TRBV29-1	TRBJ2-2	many	TGCAGCGTTAAAGCAGGGGGTTACACCGGGGAGCTGTTTTTT	CSVKAGGYTGELFF
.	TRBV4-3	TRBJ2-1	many	TGCGCCAGCAGCCAAGGCTCACCTGCAAGCTCCTACAATGAGCAGTTCTTC	CASSQGSPASSYNEQFF
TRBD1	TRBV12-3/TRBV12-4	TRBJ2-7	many	TGTGCCAGCAGTTTGACAGGGGCGCAGGGCGAGCAGTACTTC	CASSLTGAQGEQYF
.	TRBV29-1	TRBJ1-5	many	TGCAGCGTTTGGGGCGGTGGGAAAAATCAGCCCCAGCATTTT	CSVWGGGKNQPQHF
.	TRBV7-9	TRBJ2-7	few	TGTGCCAGCAGCTTAGGACTGCTGGACGGTAACGAGCAGTACTTC	CASSLGLLDGNEQYF
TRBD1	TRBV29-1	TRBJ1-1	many	TGCAGCGTTGGGGACAGGGCGATCAACACTGAAGCTTTCTTT	CSVGDRAINTEAFF
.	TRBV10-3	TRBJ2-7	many	TGTGCCATCAGCCCCGGTGGCTACGAGCAGTACTTC	CAISPGGYEQYF
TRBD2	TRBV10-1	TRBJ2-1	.	TGCGCCAGCAGCAATAAGCGGGGGGGACAGTTCTTC	CASSNKRGGQFF
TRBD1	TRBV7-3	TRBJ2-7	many	TGTGCCAGCAGCTTCGACAGGGGCTTTGCCTACGAGCAGTACTTC	CASSFDRGFAYEQYF
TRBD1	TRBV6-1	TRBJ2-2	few	TGTGCCAGCAGTATAACAGGGGGCGCTTCCGGGGAGCTGTTTTTT	CASSITGGASGELFF
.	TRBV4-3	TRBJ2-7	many	TGCGCCAGCAGCCAAGGAGGTCACAGCAGCTACGAGCAGTACTTC	CASSQGGHSSYEQYF
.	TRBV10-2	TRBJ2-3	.	TGCGCCAGCAGGACAGCTCGCAGCACAGATACGCAGTATTTT	CASRTARSTDTQYF
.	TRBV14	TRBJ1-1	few	TGTGCCAGCAGCCAAGTTGGCAGGGATGACACTGAAGCTTTCTTT	CASSQVGRDDTEAFF
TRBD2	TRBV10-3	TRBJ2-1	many	TGTGCCATCAGTGAGTCGATGGCGGGGGGATACAATGAGCAGTTCTTC	CAISESMAGGYNEQFF